The next 16 T cell receptor beta chains were all read from a single sample in a study of T cells in Graves' hyperthyroidism and ophthalmopathy. TCR beta CDR3 region amplification was performed from RNA transcripts. The HTBI primer set drove a first-round RT-PCR of the TCR CDR3. Via MiXCR, TCRdb re-called the multiplex PCR reads, giving one row per CDR3 protein. This table has hundreds of thousands of distinct CDR3 sequences, less than 25% appearing once. What was sequenced was blood. The source of these receptors is a man aged 25-45 years with Graves' ophthalmopathy.

This clonotype has ten or more counts. This chain uses TRBV7-2 with TRBJ1-1; perhaps TRBD1 as D (5 bases). The CDR3 has 15 amino acids. Trimming stripped 4 bases from V and 3 bases from J, with 15 bases between. Germline CDR1 and CDR2: SGHTA and FQGNSA. The CDR3 spells CASSSSGLWDTEAFF. CDR3 sequence (DNA): TGTGCCAGCAGCTCCTCAGGGCTGTGGGACACTGAAGCTTTCTTT.

This clonotype was seen a handful of times. V usage is TRBV4-3 and J usage is TRBJ1-2; TRBD1 matches at 8 bases. The V gene's germline CDR1 is LGHNA and CDR2 YSLEER. The length of the CDR3 is 15 residues. V trimming: 0 bases; J trimming: 4 bases; junction bases outside the gene matches: 4. The CDR3 spells CASSQDYTGGYGYTF. As DNA, the CDR3 is TGCGCCAGCAGCCAAGATTATACAGGGGGCTATGGCTACACCTTC.

V is TRBV29-1 and J is TRBJ2-1, with 13 nucleotides matching TRBD2. Per the germline V gene, CDR1 is SQVTM and CDR2 is ANQGSEA. This CDR3 has 17 amino acids. V lost 4 bases, J lost 0 bases, and 6 bases stayed unmatched. CDR3 in DNA: TGCAGCGTTGTGGGACTAGCGGGACGGAGCTCCTACAATGAGCAGTTCTTC. The encoded protein is CSVVGLAGRSSYNEQFF.

The chain employs TRBV6-1 and TRBJ2-7, with 8 positions matching TRBD1. The CDR3 contains 14 residues. Germline values: CDR1 MNHNS, CDR2 SASEGT. After removal of 6 bases from V and 3 bases from J, the junction contained 7 bases not matched to a gene. CDR3 in DNA: TGTGCCAGCAGACCCAGACAGGGGCTCTACGAGCAGTACTTC. Protein product: CASRPRQGLYEQYF.

Comments on this clonotype: A much larger clonotype is one base distant, so this may be a read error. The chain combines TRBV27 with TRBJ2-1; 9 positions match TRBD2. Germline values: CDR1 MNHEY, CDR2 SMNVEV (reference sequence). This CDR3 contains 16 residues. CDR3 sequence (DNA): TGTGCCAGCACCTTCGGGGGGCTAGCGGGGTACAGTGAGCAGTTCTTC. It encodes CASTFGGLAGYSEQFF.

V gene TRBV24-1 combines with J gene TRBJ2-2; D unresolved. CDR3 length equals 15 residues. CDR1 and CDR2 (germline): KGHDR, SFDVKD. V dropped 2 bases and J dropped 2 bases, with 8 bases sitting between them. CDR3 nucleotide sequence: TGTGCCACCAGTGATTATCTCCCCAACACCGGGGAGCTGTTTTTT. Translated, it gives CATSDYLPNTGELFF.

This clonotype was seen a few times. The CDR3 sequence: CASSQDGASPYNEQFF. CDR3 sequence (DNA): TGTGCCAGCAGCCAAGATGGCGCTAGCCCCTACAATGAGCAGTTCTTC. The rearrangement uses TRBV14 and TRBJ2-1; perhaps TRBD2 as D (5 bases). Trimming took 0 bases from V and 2 from J, leaving 11 bases between them. The CDR3 length is 16 residues. Germline V gene data show CDR1 as SGHDN and CDR2 as FVKESK.

This clonotype was counted at least ten times. The rearrangement joins TRBV5-1 to TRBJ2-3; 11 nucleotides align to TRBD1. This CDR3 has 16 residues. From germline, CDR1 is SGHRS and CDR2 YFSETQ. The J segment lost 6 bases and the V segment lost 4 bases, leaving 10 bases of the junction unmatched. CDR3 sequence (DNA): TGCGCCAGCAGCGTCGGACAGGGGGCGCCCATGGATACGCAGTATTTT. It translates to CASSVGQGAPMDTQYF.

Only a few counts were recorded for this clonotype. The CDR3 sequence: CASSGTTTEQFF. In DNA form, the CDR3 reads TGTGCCAGCAGCGGGACTACGACTGAGCAGTTCTTC. This chain connects TRBV6-1 to TRBJ2-1; TRBD2 matches at 7 bases. Per germline, CDR1 MNHNS and CDR2 SASEGT. The V and J ends lost 6 bases and 9 bases, in that order; junction bases with no gene match: 5. This CDR3 spans 12 amino acids.

This clonotype occurred a few times. The chain employs TRBV20-1 and TRBJ2-1, with 9 nucleotides matching TRBD1. J gave up 8 bases and V 6 bases, and 5 bases lay outside the gene matches. Germline loops: CDR1 DFQATT, CDR2 SNEGSKA (reference sequence). This CDR3 has 12 residues. CDR3 sequence reads: CSARDRVYEQFF. The CDR3 DNA reads TGCAGTGCCAGGGACAGGGTCTATGAGCAGTTCTTC.

This clonotype showed up many times. CDR3: CASSRPQVGQGAVEQFF. In DNA, the CDR3 is TGCGCCAGCAGCCGTCCACAAGTGGGACAGGGGGCGGTTGAGCAGTTCTTC. This chain links TRBV5-1 with TRBJ2-1; 12 bases agree with TRBD1. V was clipped by 4 bases and J by 9 bases; unmatched bases: 14. Per the germline V gene, CDR1 is SGHRS and CDR2 is YFSETQ. The CDR3 length is 17 residues.

In its sample, this clonotype was seen a few times. The chain uses TRBV7-9 and TRBJ1-1, with TRBD1 identical over 8 bases. Trimming took 6 bases from V and 3 from J; bases not matched to a gene: 9. CDR1 is SEHNR and CDR2 is FQNEAQ in the germline V gene (reference sequence). This CDR3 is built from 15 residues. CDR3 in amino acids: CASRPRTGWDTEAFF. CDR3 in DNA: TGTGCCAGCAGACCTCGGACAGGGTGGGACACTGAAGCTTTCTTT.

This clonotype was counted only a few times. The chain joins TRBV2 to TRBJ2-7; 7 bases are a match to TRBD1. Per germline, CDR1 SNHLY and CDR2 FYNNEI. The length of the CDR3 is 16 residues. The V segment lost 8 bases and the J segment 2 bases; nucleotides outside the gene matches: 15. The CDR3 loop reads CASRPAEAGGAYEQYF. The CDR3 DNA reads as TGTGCCAGCCGCCCCGCTGAGGCAGGGGGAGCCTACGAGCAGTACTTC. Full variable domain (outside the CDR3, taken from reference TRBV2 and TRBJ2-7): EPEVTQTPSHQVTQMGQEVILRCVPISNHLYFYWYRQILGQKVEFLVSFYNNEISEKSEIFDDQFSVERPDGSNFTLKIRSTKLEDSAMYFCASRPAEAGGAYEQYFGPGTRLTVT.

This clonotype was seen once. This rearrangement joins TRBV6-1 to TRBJ1-2; 10 nucleotides agree with TRBD1. CDR3 length: 16 amino acids. The V gene's germline CDR1 is MNHNS and CDR2 SASEGT. V shed 5 bases, J shed 8 bases, and the junction held 14 bases outside the gene matches. In DNA, the CDR3 is TGTGCCAGCAGTCGCCAACCGGGACAGGGGAAAGAAGGCTACACCTTC. Translation gives CASSRQPGQGKEGYTF.

The chain carries TRBV7-2 and TRBJ2-3; no definite D call. The CDR3 is made up of 12 amino acids. Germline values: CDR1 SGHTA, CDR2 FQGNSA. V was pared by 4 bases and J by 5 bases, with 7 bases between. The CDR3 here is CASSSLLDTQYF. CDR3 nucleotides: TGTGCCAGCAGCTCCCTGTTAGATACGCAGTATTTT.

The chain combines TRBV5-5 with TRBJ1-2; a weak D match, TRBD1 (6 bases). This CDR3 has 15 amino acids. V was shortened by 0 bases and J by 6 bases, with 15 bases between the two germline ends. Germline-derived CDR1 and CDR2 are SGHKS and YYEKEE (reference sequence). The CDR3 loop reads CASSLATDRNNGYTF. Written as DNA, the CDR3 is TGTGCCAGCAGCTTGGCAACCGACAGGAACAATGGCTACACCTTC.